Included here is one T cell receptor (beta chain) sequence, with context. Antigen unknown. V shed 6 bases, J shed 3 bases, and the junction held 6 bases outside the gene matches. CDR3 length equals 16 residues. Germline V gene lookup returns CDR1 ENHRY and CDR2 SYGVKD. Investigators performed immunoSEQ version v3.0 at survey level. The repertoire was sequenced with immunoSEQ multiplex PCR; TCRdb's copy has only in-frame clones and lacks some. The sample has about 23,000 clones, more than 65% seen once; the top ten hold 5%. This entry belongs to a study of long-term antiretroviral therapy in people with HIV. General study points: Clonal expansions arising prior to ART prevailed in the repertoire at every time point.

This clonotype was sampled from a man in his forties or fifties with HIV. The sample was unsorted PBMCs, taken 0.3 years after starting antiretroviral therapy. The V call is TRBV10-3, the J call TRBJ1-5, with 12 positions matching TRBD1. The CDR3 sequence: CAISDGTGGLNQPQHF. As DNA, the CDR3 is TGTGCCATCAGCGATGGGACAGGGGGCCTCAATCAGCCCCAGCATTTT.